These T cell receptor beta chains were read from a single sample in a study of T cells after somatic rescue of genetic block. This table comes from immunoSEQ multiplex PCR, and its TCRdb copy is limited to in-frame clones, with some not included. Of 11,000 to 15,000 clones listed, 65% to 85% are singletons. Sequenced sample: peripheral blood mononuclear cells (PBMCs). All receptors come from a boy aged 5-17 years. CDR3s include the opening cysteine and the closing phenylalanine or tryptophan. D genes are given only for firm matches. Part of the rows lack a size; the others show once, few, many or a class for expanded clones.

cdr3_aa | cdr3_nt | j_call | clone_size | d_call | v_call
CASSVANWYGYTF | TGTGCCAGCAGCGTAGCGAACTGGTATGGCTACACCTTC | TRBJ1-2 | - | - | TRBV9
CASSLLWDRVSYEQYF | TGTGCCAGCAGCTTGTTATGGGACCGCGTCTCCTACGAGCAGTACTTC | TRBJ2-7 | - | - | TRBV5-6
CASRRQGPLGDEQFF | TGTGCCAGCAGGAGACAGGGACCCCTAGGGGATGAGCAGTTCTTC | TRBJ2-1 | - | TRBD1 | TRBV2
CASNPRRDTQETQYF | TGTGCCAGCAACCCCCGTCGGGACACCCAAGAGACCCAGTACTTC | TRBJ2-5 | - | - | TRBV9
CAITGRGNTEAFF | TGTGCCATCACGGGGAGGGGGAACACTGAAGCTTTCTTT | TRBJ1-1 | - | - | TRBV2
CASSLAIGQAPYGYTF | TGCGCCAGCAGCTTGGCCATCGGACAGGCCCCTTATGGCTACACCTTC | TRBJ1-2 | - | TRBD1 | TRBV5-1
CASSLTPSETQYF | TGTGCCAGCAGCTTAACCCCATCGGAGACCCAGTACTTC | TRBJ2-5 | once | - | TRBV7-3
CASSEAGTSRAFF | TGTGCCAGCAGTGAAGCTGGGACAAGCAGAGCTTTCTTT | TRBJ1-1 | - | - | TRBV25-1
CASSLVGIYEQYF | TGTGCCAGCAGCTTGGTCGGGATTTACGAGCAGTACTTC | TRBJ2-7 | - | - | TRBV5-6
CAWLSWGGTDTQYF | TGTGCCTGGCTCAGTTGGGGGGGCACAGATACGCAGTATTTT | TRBJ2-3 | - | - | TRBV30
CASSIASVNTEAFF | TGTGCCAGCTCAATTGCTAGCGTGAACACTGAAGCTTTCTTT | TRBJ1-1 | - | - | TRBV18
CASSVGHSSYNEQFF | TGTGCCAGCAGCGTAGGGCACAGCTCCTACAATGAGCAGTTCTTC | TRBJ2-1 | - | - | TRBV9
CAWSLPGRDQAFF | TGTGCCTGGAGTCTTCCAGGAAGGGACCAAGCCTTTTTT | TRBJ1-5 | - | - | TRBV30
CASTRQGSDTEAFF | TGCGCCAGCACCAGACAGGGGAGTGACACTGAAGCTTTCTTT | TRBJ1-1 | - | TRBD1 | TRBV5-1
CASSYSRLAVSGEQFF | TGTGCCAGCAGTTACAGTAGACTAGCGGTTTCAGGGGAGCAGTTCTTC | TRBJ2-1 | - | TRBD2 | TRBV6-5
CASSVTGGGETQYF | TGTGCCAGCAGCGTTACAGGGGGCGGAGAGACCCAGTACTTC | TRBJ2-5 | - | TRBD1 | TRBV7-9
CASSLVQGRTDTQYF | TGTGCCAGCAGCTTAGTACAGGGGAGGACAGATACGCAGTATTTT | TRBJ2-3 | - | - | TRBV11-3
CASSIDLEREGVTGELFF | TGTGCCAGTAGTATAGATTTGGAGCGGGAGGGGGTCACCGGGGAGCTGTTTTTT | TRBJ2-2 | - | TRBD2 | TRBV19
CASSRPGLDTGELFF | TGTGCCAGCAGTCGCCCGGGACTAGACACCGGGGAGCTGTTTTTT | TRBJ2-2 | few | TRBD2 | TRBV28
CASSQPLTNEKLFF | TGCGCCAGCAGCCAGCCCCTGACTAATGAAAAACTGTTTTTT | TRBJ1-4 | - | - | TRBV4-1
CAISVSAGGGNEQFF | TGTGCCATCAGTGTCAGCGCAGGGGGAGGAAATGAGCAGTTCTTC | TRBJ2-1 | - | - | TRBV10-3
CASSSGSYEQYF | TGTGCCAGCAGTTCCGGGTCCTACGAGCAGTACTTC | TRBJ2-7 | once | - | TRBV27
CASRGNINYEQYF | TGTGCCTCAAGAGGTAACATAAACTACGAGCAGTACTTC | TRBJ2-7 | - | - | TRBV6-5
CASSLAGALTYEQYF | TGTGCCAGCAGCTTGGCGGGGGCCTTAACCTACGAGCAGTACTTC | TRBJ2-7 | large | - | TRBV7-8
CASSLFQAPIAYEQYF | TGTGCCAGCAGCTTATTCCAGGCACCCATAGCTTACGAGCAGTACTTC | TRBJ2-7 | - | - | TRBV7-9
CASSLHVGNTGELFF | TGTGCCAGCAGCTTACACGTGGGGAACACCGGGGAGCTGTTTTTT | TRBJ2-2 | - | - | TRBV7-9
CASLQGGNTGELFF | TGTGCCAGTCTACAGGGGGGTAACACCGGGGAGCTGTTTTTT | TRBJ2-2 | - | TRBD1 | TRBV19
CASNRGQGSYGYTF | TGTGCCAGCAACCGAGGACAGGGCAGCTATGGCTACACCTTC | TRBJ1-2 | - | TRBD1 | TRBV7-9
CASSTPAGLGVGTQYF | TGTGCCAGTAGTACCCCAGCGGGCCTGGGCGTAGGTACGCAGTATTTT | TRBJ2-3 | - | - | TRBV19
CASSFHGGAPEETQYF | TGTGCCAGCAGCTTTCATGGCGGGGCCCCCGAAGAGACCCAGTACTTC | TRBJ2-5 | - | - | TRBV7-6
CAWSVIYSPLHF | TGTGCCTGGAGTGTCATCTATTCACCCCTCCACTTT | TRBJ1-6 | - | - | TRBV30
CASSSFDRTVEQYF | TGTGCCAGCAGCTCTTTCGATCGGACAGTCGAGCAGTACTTC | TRBJ2-7 | once | - | TRBV6-6
CASSLAPGVGSGNTIYF | TGTGCCAGCAGCTTGGCCCCAGGGGTTGGGTCTGGAAACACCATATATTTT | TRBJ1-3 | - | - | TRBV5-4
CASSSPKMSGYSSYNEQFF | TGTGCCAGCAGTTCACCTAAAATGAGCGGGTATAGCTCCTACAATGAGCAGTTCTTC | TRBJ2-1 | - | - | TRBV28
CAIMRGGAGETQYF | TGTGCCATCATGAGGGGGGGCGCAGGAGAGACCCAGTACTTC | TRBJ2-5 | - | - | TRBV10-3
CASTGQAAQPQHF | TGTGCCAGTACCGGACAGGCTGCTCAGCCCCAGCATTTT | TRBJ1-5 | few | TRBD1 | TRBV19
CASSLRGIRIYEQYF | TGTGCCAGCAGCTTGCGAGGGATTCGGATCTACGAGCAGTACTTC | TRBJ2-7 | - | - | TRBV5-6
CASSEGIGSSYEQYF | TGTGCCAGCAGTGAAGGAATAGGGTCATCCTACGAGCAGTACTTC | TRBJ2-7 | - | - | TRBV6-1
CASSYYGLAGEDEQFF | TGTGCCAGCAGTTACTATGGACTAGCGGGAGAAGATGAGCAGTTCTTC | TRBJ2-1 | - | TRBD2 | TRBV6-5
CASSKGAGTEAFF | TGCGCCAGCAGTAAGGGGGCGGGGACTGAAGCTTTCTTT | TRBJ1-1 | - | TRBD1 | TRBV10-2
CASSPPGSWNTEAFF | TGTGCCAGCAGCCCCCCGGGAAGCTGGAACACTGAAGCTTTCTTT | TRBJ1-1 | - | - | TRBV14
CASSTGQGYSYEQYF | TGTGCCAGCAGCACCGGACAGGGTTACTCCTACGAGCAGTACTTC | TRBJ2-7 | - | TRBD1 | TRBV7-9
CASSDLGAGRVGTQYF | TGTGCCAGCAGTGATCTAGGGGCAGGGAGGGTTGGGACCCAGTACTTC | TRBJ2-5 | - | TRBD2 | TRBV25-1
CASSGAHFDEQFF | TGTGCCAGCAGTGGGGCCCATTTCGATGAGCAGTTCTTC | TRBJ2-1 | medium-sized | - | TRBV6-1
CASSQLWNQPQHF | TGTGCCAGCAGCCAACTTTGGAATCAGCCCCAGCATTTT | TRBJ1-5 | medium-sized | - | TRBV5-5
CASSTGGANEQFF | TGTGCCAGTAGTACGGGGGGGGCCAATGAGCAGTTCTTC | TRBJ2-1 | - | TRBD2 | TRBV19
CASSSLSPRRSQETQYF | TGTGCCAGCAGTTCCCTCTCCCCGCGGCGGTCACAAGAGACCCAGTACTTC | TRBJ2-5 | - | - | TRBV27
CASSLEGGQYEQYF | TGTGCCAGCAGCTTAGAAGGCGGGCAGTACGAGCAGTACTTC | TRBJ2-7 | once | - | TRBV7-9
CASSEAKTQYF | TGTGCCAGCAGTGAAGCTAAGACCCAGTACTTC | TRBJ2-5 | - | - | TRBV2
CASSPPTGVETQYF | TGTGCCAGCTCACCACCTACAGGGGTAGAGACCCAGTACTTC | TRBJ2-5 | medium-sized | TRBD1 | TRBV18